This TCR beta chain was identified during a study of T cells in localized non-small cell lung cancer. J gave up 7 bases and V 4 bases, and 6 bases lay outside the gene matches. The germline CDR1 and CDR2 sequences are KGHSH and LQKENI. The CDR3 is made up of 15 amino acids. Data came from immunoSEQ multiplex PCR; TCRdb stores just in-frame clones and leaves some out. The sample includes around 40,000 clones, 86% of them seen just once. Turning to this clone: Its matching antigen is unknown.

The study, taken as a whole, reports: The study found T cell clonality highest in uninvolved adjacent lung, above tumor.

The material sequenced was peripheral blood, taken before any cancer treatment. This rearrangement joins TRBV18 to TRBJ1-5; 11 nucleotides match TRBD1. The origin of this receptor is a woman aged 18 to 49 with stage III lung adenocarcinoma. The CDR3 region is CASSQGTGGSQPQHF. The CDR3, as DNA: TGTGCCAGCTCACAGGGGACAGGGGGTAGCCAGCCCCAGCATTTT.